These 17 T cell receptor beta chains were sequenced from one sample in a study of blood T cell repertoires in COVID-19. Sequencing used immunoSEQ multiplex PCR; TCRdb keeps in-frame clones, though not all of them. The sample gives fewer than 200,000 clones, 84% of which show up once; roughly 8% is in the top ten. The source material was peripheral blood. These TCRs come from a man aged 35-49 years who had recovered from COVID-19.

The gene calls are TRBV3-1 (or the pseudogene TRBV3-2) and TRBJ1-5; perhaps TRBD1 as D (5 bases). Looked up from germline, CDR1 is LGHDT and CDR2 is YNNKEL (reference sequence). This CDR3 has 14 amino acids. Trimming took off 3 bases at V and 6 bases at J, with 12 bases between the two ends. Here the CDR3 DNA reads TGTGCCAGCAGCCAGGGGGGTGGGGTTCAGCCCCAGCATTTT. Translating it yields CASSQGGGVQPQHF.

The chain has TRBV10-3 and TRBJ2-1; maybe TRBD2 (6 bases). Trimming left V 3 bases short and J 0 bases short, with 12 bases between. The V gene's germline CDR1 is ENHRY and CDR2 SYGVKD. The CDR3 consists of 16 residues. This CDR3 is CAISDSGLSSYNEQFF. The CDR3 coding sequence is TGTGCCATCAGTGACTCGGGACTTAGCTCCTACAATGAGCAGTTCTTC.

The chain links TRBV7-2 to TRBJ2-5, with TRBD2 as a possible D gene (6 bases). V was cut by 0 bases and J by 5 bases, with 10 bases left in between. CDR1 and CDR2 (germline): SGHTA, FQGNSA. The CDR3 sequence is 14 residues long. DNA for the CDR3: TGTGCCAGCAGCTTAGCTCTAGCGTCGGAGACCCAGTACTTC. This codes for CASSLALASETQYF.

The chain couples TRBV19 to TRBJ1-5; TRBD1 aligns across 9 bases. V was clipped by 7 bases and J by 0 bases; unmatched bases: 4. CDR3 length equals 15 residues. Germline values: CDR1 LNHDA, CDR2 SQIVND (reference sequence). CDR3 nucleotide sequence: TGTGCCAGTAAGGGACAGGGATATAGCAATCAGCCCCAGCATTTT. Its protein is CASKGQGYSNQPQHF.

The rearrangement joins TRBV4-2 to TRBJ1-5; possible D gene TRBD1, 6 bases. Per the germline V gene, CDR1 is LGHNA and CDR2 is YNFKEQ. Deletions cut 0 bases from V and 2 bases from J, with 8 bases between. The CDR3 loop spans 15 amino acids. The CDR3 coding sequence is TGTGCCAGCAGCCAAGAATACAGGGGCAATCAGCCCCAGCATTTT. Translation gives CASSQEYRGNQPQHF.

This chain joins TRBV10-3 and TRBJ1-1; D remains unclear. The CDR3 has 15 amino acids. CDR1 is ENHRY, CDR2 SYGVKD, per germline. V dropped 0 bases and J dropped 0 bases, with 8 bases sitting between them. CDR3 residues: CAISESSRLNTEAFF. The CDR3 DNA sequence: TGTGCCATCAGTGAGTCGTCCAGGTTGAACACTGAAGCTTTCTTT.

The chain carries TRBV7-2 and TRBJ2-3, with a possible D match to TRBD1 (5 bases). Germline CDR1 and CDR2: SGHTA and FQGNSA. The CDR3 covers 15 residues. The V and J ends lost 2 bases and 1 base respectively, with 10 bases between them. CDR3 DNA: TGTGCCAGCAGCTTATTTGGGGCCCGCACAGATACGCAGTATTTT. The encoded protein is CASSLFGARTDTQYF.

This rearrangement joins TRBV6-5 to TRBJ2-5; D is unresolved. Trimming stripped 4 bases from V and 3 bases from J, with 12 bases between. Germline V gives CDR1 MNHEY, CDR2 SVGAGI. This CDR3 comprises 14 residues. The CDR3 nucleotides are TGTGCCAGCAGTTCCCCGATACGGGAAGAGACCCAGTACTTC. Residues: CASSSPIREETQYF.

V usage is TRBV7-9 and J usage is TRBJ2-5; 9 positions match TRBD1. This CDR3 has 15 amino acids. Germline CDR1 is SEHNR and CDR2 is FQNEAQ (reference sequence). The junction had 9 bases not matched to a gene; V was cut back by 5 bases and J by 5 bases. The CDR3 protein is CASSHMDRGFETQYF. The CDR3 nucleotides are TGTGCCAGCAGCCATATGGACAGGGGTTTTGAGACCCAGTACTTC.

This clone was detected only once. The CDR3 protein is CASSLQRGELKTQYF. The CDR3 nucleotides read TGTGCCAGCAGCCTCCAGCGGGGGGAGTTGAAGACCCAGTACTTC. The rearrangement links TRBV3-1 (or the pseudogene TRBV3-2) to TRBJ2-5, with 9 positions matching TRBD2. V gave up 4 bases and J gave up 6 bases; unmatched junction bases: 9. This CDR3 is 15 amino acids long. CDR1 LGHDT and CDR2 YNNKEL come from the germline V gene (reference sequence).

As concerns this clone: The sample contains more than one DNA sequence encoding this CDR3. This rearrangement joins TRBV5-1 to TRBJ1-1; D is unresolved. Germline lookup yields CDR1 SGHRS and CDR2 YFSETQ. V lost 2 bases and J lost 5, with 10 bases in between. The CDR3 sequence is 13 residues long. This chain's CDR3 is CASSFRTGTEAFF. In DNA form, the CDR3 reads TGCGCCAGCAGCTTCCGGACTGGGACTGAAGCTTTCTTT.

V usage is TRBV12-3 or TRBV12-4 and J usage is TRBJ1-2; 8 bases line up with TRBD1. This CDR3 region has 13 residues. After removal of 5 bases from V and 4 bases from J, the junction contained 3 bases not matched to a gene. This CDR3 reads CASSKGQAYGYTF. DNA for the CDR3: TGTGCCAGCAGTAAGGGACAGGCCTATGGCTACACCTTC.

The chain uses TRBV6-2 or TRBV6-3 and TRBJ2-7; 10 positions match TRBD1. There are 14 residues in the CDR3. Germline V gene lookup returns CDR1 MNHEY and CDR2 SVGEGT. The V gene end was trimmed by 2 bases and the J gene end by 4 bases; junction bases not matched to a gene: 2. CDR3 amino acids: CASSYLGQGYEQYF. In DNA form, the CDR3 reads TGTGCCAGCAGTTACCTGGGACAGGGGTACGAGCAGTACTTC.

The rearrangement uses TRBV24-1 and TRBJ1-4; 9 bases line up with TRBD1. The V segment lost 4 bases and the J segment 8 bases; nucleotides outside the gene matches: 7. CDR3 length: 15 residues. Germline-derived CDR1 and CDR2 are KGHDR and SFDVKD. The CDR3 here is CATSEGQGMREKLFF. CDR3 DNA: TGTGCCACCAGTGAGGGACAGGGTATGCGGGAAAAACTGTTTTTT.

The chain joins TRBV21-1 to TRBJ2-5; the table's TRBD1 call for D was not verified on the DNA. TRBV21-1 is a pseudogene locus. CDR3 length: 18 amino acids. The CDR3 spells CASSKGEPGQGHQETQYF. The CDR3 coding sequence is TGTGCCAGCAGCAAAGGAGAGCCGGGACAGGGACATCAAGAGACCCAGTACTTC.

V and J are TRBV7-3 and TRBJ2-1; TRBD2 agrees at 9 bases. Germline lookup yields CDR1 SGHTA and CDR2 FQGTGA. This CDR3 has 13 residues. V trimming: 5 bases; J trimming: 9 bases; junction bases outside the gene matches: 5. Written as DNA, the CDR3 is TGTGCCAGCAGCAGGAGCGGGGGGATTGAGCAGTTCTTC. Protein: CASSRSGGIEQFF.

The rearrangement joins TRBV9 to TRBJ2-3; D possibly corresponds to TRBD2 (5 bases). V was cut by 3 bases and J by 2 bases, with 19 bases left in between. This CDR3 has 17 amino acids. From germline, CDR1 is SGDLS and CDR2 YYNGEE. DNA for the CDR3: TGTGCCAGCAGCGCCGAAGGACTGCGACCTGACACAGATACGCAGTATTTT. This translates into CASSAEGLRPDTDTQYF. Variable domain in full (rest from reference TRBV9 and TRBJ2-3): DSGVTQTPKHLITATGQRVTLRCSPRSGDLSVYWYQQSLDQGLQFLIQYYNGEERAKGNILERFSAQQFPDLHSELNLSSLELGDSALYFCASSAEGLRPDTDTQYFGPGTRLTVL.